One sample yielded the 11 T cell receptor beta chains listed below, sequenced in a study of cytomegalovirus exposure and HLA in healthy donors. The PCR had 60 Vbeta and 13 Jbeta primers. Measured with immunoSEQ multiplex PCR; TCRdb has only the in-frame clones, and not every one. This sample has tens of thousands of clones; roughly 79% occur once, and the top ten carry under 6.5%. Material for sequencing was PBMCs. The receptor source for this set is a man between 50 and 59 years old in good health and CMV-seronegative.

This chain joins TRBV7-9 and TRBJ1-1; TRBD1 aligns across 7 bases. The V segment lost 3 bases and the J segment 7 bases; nucleotides outside the gene matches: 2. The CDR3 has 12 residues. Germline loops: CDR1 SEHNR, CDR2 FQNEAQ (reference sequence). CDR3 loop: CASSLYRGEAFF. CDR3 sequence (DNA): TGTGCCAGCAGCTTGTACAGGGGTGAAGCTTTCTTT.

This clone was seen more than once but under ten times. CDR3 residues: CASSLARGHAEAFF. CDR3 nucleotide sequence: TGTGCCAGCAGCTTGGCGCGGGGGCACGCTGAAGCTTTCTTT. The V gene is TRBV5-4, the J gene TRBJ1-1; perhaps TRBD1 as D (6 bases). Between the trimmed V and J ends, which lost 0 bases and 6 bases, there was a span of 12 bases. This CDR3 has 14 amino acids. From germline, CDR1 is SGHNT and CDR2 YYREEE (reference sequence).

This chain uses TRBV7-9 with TRBJ2-2; 7 bases are a match to TRBD1. The CDR3 covers 14 residues. Germline V gene data show CDR1 as SEHNR and CDR2 as FQNEAQ (reference sequence). V was pared by 4 bases and J by 4 bases, with 3 bases of the junction left unmatched. The CDR3: CASSSDRATGELFF. The DNA for the CDR3 is TGTGCCAGCAGCTCAGACAGGGCCACCGGGGAGCTGTTTTTT.

The chain is built from TRBV18 and TRBJ1-3; D is perhaps TRBD1 (6 bases). Trimming removed 5 bases at V and 0 bases at J, with 17 bases between. Germline CDR1 is KGHSH and CDR2 is LQKENI. The CDR3 covers 17 residues. In DNA, the CDR3 is TGTGCCAGCTCAACCTCGACAGGTGGGAGCTCTGGAAACACCATATATTTT. It codes for CASSTSTGGSSGNTIYF.

This clone was seen once. The rearrangement uses TRBV19 and TRBJ2-7; D call uncertain. CDR3 length: 14 amino acids. CDR1 is LNHDA and CDR2 is SQIVND in the germline V gene (reference sequence). The V end lost 5 bases, the J end lost 2 bases, and 13 bases lay between the germline ends. As DNA, the CDR3 is TGTGCCAGTAGTCCCCTAACCACCACCTACGAGCAGTACTTC. As protein: CASSPLTTTYEQYF.

The chain links TRBV15 to TRBJ2-2, with D possibly being TRBD2 (6 bases). The CDR3 is 17 residues long. Germline loops: CDR1 LNHNV, CDR2 YYDKDF (reference sequence). Trimming left V 0 bases short and J 2 bases short, with 13 bases between. CDR3 coding DNA: TGTGCCACCAGCAGAGATTTACTAGCTGCAAACACCGGGGAGCTGTTTTTT. Protein: CATSRDLLAANTGELFF.

This sequence joins TRBV19 and TRBJ2-5; no reliable D call. Germline V lookup: CDR1 LNHDA, CDR2 SQIVND (reference sequence). The ends were cut back, 1 base at V and 5 bases at J, with 8 bases in the middle. The CDR3 consists of 13 residues. CDR3 loop: CASSIGPPETQYF. The CDR3, as DNA: TGTGCCAGTAGTATAGGGCCGCCGGAGACCCAGTACTTC. Looking up the rest from reference TRBV19 and TRBJ2-5 gives the full variable domain: DGGITQSPKYLFRKEGQNVTLSCEQNLNHDAMYWYRQDPGQGLRLIYYSQIVNDFQKGDIAEGYSVSREKKESFPLTVTSAQKNPTAFYLCASSIGPPETQYFGPGTRLLVL.

Only one count was recorded for this clone. V is TRBV28 and J is TRBJ1-1, with 7 bases matching TRBD1. CDR1 and CDR2 (germline): MDHEN, SYDVKM. With 5 bases clipped from V and 5 bases from J, the junction kept 11 bases outside the gene matches. This CDR3 has 15 residues. For the CDR3, the DNA is TGTGCCAGCAGTCCCTTCACAGGGGCTGGGACTGAAGCTTTCTTT. Amino acid sequence: CASSPFTGAGTEAFF.

The chain uses TRBV28 and TRBJ1-2; 9 nucleotides line up with TRBD1. The germline V gene has CDR1 MDHEN and CDR2 SYDVKM. This CDR3 spans 14 amino acids. The junction had 5 bases not matched to a gene; V was cut back by 5 bases and J by 4 bases. The CDR3: CASSPGQGSYGYTF. In DNA, the CDR3 is TGTGCCAGCAGTCCGGGACAGGGAAGCTATGGCTACACCTTC.

V is TRBV2 and J is TRBJ1-4; D is undetermined. CDR3 size: 12 residues. The V gene's germline CDR1 is SNHLY and CDR2 FYNNEI. The CDR3 here is CERRVCREKLFF. CDR3 sequence (DNA): TGTGAGAGGAGGGTGTGTAGGGAAAAACTGTTTTTT.

The V call is TRBV5-6, the J call TRBJ2-4, with 7 positions matching TRBD2. CDR1 and CDR2 (germline): SGHDT, YYEEEE. The length of the CDR3 is 15 residues. Losses at the gene ends were 6 bases for V and 2 bases for J; bases not matched to a gene: 8. The CDR3 DNA is TGTGCCAGCAAGTTGGGAGGGGTCACCAAAAACATTCAGTACTTC. Translating gives CASKLGGVTKNIQYF.